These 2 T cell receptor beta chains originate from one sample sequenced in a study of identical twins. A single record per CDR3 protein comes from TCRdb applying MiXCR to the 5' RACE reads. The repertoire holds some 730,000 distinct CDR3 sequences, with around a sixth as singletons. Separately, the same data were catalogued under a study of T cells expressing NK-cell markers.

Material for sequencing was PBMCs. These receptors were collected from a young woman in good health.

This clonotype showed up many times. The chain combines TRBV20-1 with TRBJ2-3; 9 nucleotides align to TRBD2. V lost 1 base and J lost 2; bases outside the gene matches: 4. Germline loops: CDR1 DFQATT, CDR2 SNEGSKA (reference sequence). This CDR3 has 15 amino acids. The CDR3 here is CSARGLAGSTDTQYF. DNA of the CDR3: TGCAGTGCTAGAGGTCTAGCGGGATCCACAGATACGCAGTATTTT.

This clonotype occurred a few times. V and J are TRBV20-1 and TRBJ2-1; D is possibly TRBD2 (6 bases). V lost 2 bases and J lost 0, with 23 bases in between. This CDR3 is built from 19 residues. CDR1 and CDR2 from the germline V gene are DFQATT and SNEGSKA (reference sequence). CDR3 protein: CSARPTGLEAGSSYNEQFF. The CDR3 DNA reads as TGCAGTGCTAGACCCACGGGTCTTGAAGCGGGTAGCTCCTACAATGAGCAGTTCTTC.